Presented here are 20 T cell receptor beta chains from one specimen sequenced in a study of shared clonotypes between healthy human individuals. The assay was immunoSEQ multiplex PCR, and TCRdb's table has in-frame clones only and misses some. The sample has millions of clones; roughly 94% are singletons. The sample was naive CD4+ T cells sorted from blood. Noted subset: CD45RA+ positively selected. The source is a man between 18 and 35 years old in good health.

The rearrangement uses TRBV5-1 and TRBJ2-2; D is possibly TRBD2 (7 bases). The CDR3 is 14 residues long. Germline V gene sequence: CDR1 SGHRS, CDR2 YFSETQ. The V gene lost 4 bases and the J gene lost 7 bases, with 14 bases spanning the gap. CDR3 nucleotide sequence: TGCGCCAGCAGCAGCGCGGGGGCTGGCGGGGAGCTGTTTTTT. Protein product: CASSSAGAGGELFF.

J is TRBJ2-7 and V is TRBV29-1, with a weak D call TRBD1 (6 bases). The CDR3 runs 17 residues. The ends were cut back, 0 bases at V and 0 bases at J, with 18 bases in the middle. The germline gives CDR1 SQVTM, CDR2 ANQGSEA. CDR3 amino acids: CSVEDRRGWDSSYEQYF. Written as DNA, the CDR3 is TGCAGCGTTGAAGATCGTAGGGGGTGGGATAGCTCCTACGAGCAGTACTTC.

V gene TRBV18 combines with J gene TRBJ1-1; 8 bases are shared with TRBD1. Germline V CDR1 and CDR2: KGHSH, LQKENI. V gave up 5 bases and J gave up 5 bases; unmatched junction bases: 7. This CDR3 comprises 14 residues. The CDR3 DNA follows: TGTGCCAGCTCAACAATGGACAGGGCAACTGAAGCTTTCTTT. This sequence encodes CASSTMDRATEAFF.

The chain joins TRBV5-1 to TRBJ2-3, with no clear D. Germline V lookup: CDR1 SGHRS, CDR2 YFSETQ. This CDR3 spans 12 amino acids. The ends were cut back, 5 bases at V and 2 bases at J, with 6 bases in the middle. The CDR3 is CASRFATDTQYF. For the CDR3, the DNA is TGCGCCAGCAGATTTGCCACAGATACGCAGTATTTT.

The chain couples TRBV11-2 to TRBJ1-1, with no clear D. Per germline, CDR1 SGHAT and CDR2 FQNNGV. Trimming stripped 0 bases from V and 4 bases from J, with 15 bases between. CDR3 length: 16 residues. DNA for the CDR3: TGTGCCAGCAGCTTAGATCCGGGCCGTTGGGGCACTGAAGCTTTCTTT. Amino acids: CASSLDPGRWGTEAFF.

V is TRBV9 and J is TRBJ1-2; tentative D call: TRBD1 (6 bases). CDR3 length: 19 amino acids. The V gene's germline CDR1 is SGDLS and CDR2 YYNGEE. V lost 0 bases to trimming and J lost 5 bases, with 26 bases between them. This CDR3 is CASSVGPSSQGSQWYGYTF. In nucleotides, the CDR3 is TGTGCCAGCAGCGTAGGTCCCTCATCACAGGGCTCCCAATGGTATGGCTACACCTTC.

This chain links TRBV10-1 with TRBJ2-1; D ambiguous. The CDR3 covers 11 residues. Trimming shortened V by 8 bases and J by 8 bases, and 10 bases separated the two germline ends. Germline CDR1 WNHNN, CDR2 SYGVQD (reference sequence). The CDR3 region has the DNA TGCGCCAGCGGTCGGGCAGATGAGCAGTTCTTC. It is translated as CASGRADEQFF.

This sequence joins TRBV29-1 and TRBJ1-1; 7 nucleotides agree with TRBD1. The CDR3 has 13 residues. Germline V gives CDR1 SQVTM, CDR2 ANQGSEA. V lost 5 bases and J lost 2; bases outside the gene matches: 5. This CDR3 is CSVRDSSNTEAFF. The CDR3 region has the DNA TGCAGCGTTCGGGACAGCTCCAACACTGAAGCTTTCTTT.

This clone was found once. The V and J genes are TRBV7-2 and TRBJ2-7, with 9 positions matching TRBD2. V lost 5 bases and J lost 0; bases outside the gene matches: 5. Germline V CDR1 and CDR2: SGHTA, FQGNSA. The CDR3 consists of 15 residues. CDR3 nucleotides: TGTGCCAGCAGCCCGCTAGCGGGGCTCTCCTACGAGCAGTACTTC. It is translated as CASSPLAGLSYEQYF. The whole variable domain, filled in from reference TRBV7-2 and TRBJ2-7, reads GAGVSQSPSNKVTEKGKDVELRCDPISGHTALYWYRQSLGQGLEFLIYFQGNSAPDKSGLPSDRFSAERTGGSVSTLTIQRTQQEDSAVYLCASSPLAGLSYEQYFGPGTRLTVT.

This chain joins TRBV27 and TRBJ1-6, with D possibly TRBD1 on 5 matching bases. The V end lost 6 bases, the J end lost 4 bases, and 13 bases lay between the germline ends. CDR3 length equals 15 residues. CDR1 is MNHEY and CDR2 is SMNVEV in the germline V gene (reference sequence). CDR3 nucleotide sequence: TGTGCCAGCAGGGTGGGGCAGGTTTATAATTCACCCCTCCACTTT. It is translated as CASRVGQVYNSPLHF.

The gene calls are TRBV27 and TRBJ1-6; D might be TRBD1 (6 bases). The V end lost 2 bases, the J end lost 8 bases, and 10 bases lay between the germline ends. The CDR3 runs to 14 residues. The germline gives CDR1 MNHEY, CDR2 SMNVEV (reference sequence). The CDR3 DNA sequence: TGTGCCAGCAGTTTAGGGCAGGGGCATTCACCCCTCCACTTT. Protein: CASSLGQGHSPLHF.

Details on this clone: The sample holds other DNA sequences that translate to the same CDR3. The chain has TRBV2 and TRBJ2-1; perhaps TRBD2 as D (5 bases). With 5 bases removed from V and 4 bases from J, the gap between germline ends came to 6 bases. Germline values: CDR1 SNHLY, CDR2 FYNNEI. The CDR3 runs 12 residues. CDR3 protein: CASSSGYNEQFF. The DNA of the CDR3 is TGTGCCAGCAGTAGCGGATACAATGAGCAGTTCTTC.

V and J are TRBV18 and TRBJ1-5; no reliable D call. The CDR3 is made up of 15 amino acids. The V end lost 2 bases, the J end lost 2 bases, and 10 bases lay between the germline ends. Germline assignment: CDR1 KGHSH and CDR2 LQKENI. CDR3 sequence (DNA): TGTGCCAGCTCACCAATGTCGGTAGGCAATCAGCCCCAGCATTTT. Residues: CASSPMSVGNQPQHF.

The chain combines TRBV5-4 with TRBJ2-3; TRBD1 matches at 7 bases. Germline V gene sequence: CDR1 SGHNT, CDR2 YYREEE (reference sequence). CDR3 length equals 14 residues. J lost 6 bases, V lost 4 bases, and 8 bases had no gene match. The CDR3: CASSPDRESDTQYF. The CDR3 region has the DNA TGTGCCAGCAGCCCCGACAGGGAGAGCGATACGCAGTATTTT.

V and J are TRBV11-2 and TRBJ2-1; 16 bases are shared with TRBD2. The CDR3 has 16 residues. The germline V gene has CDR1 SGHAT and CDR2 FQNNGV. The ends lost 6 bases at V and 8 bases at J; junction bases unmatched: 7. CDR3 residues: CASRRVGTSGRDEQFF. DNA for the CDR3: TGTGCCAGCAGAAGAGTCGGGACTAGCGGGAGGGATGAGCAGTTCTTC.

The chain has TRBV5-1 and TRBJ1-2, with TRBD1 as a possible D gene (6 bases). The CDR3 sequence is 15 residues long. In germline, CDR1 is SGHRS, CDR2 YFSETQ. The ends were cut back, 3 bases at V and 4 bases at J, with 16 bases in the middle. The CDR3 DNA sequence: TGCGCCAGCAGCTCGGAACCGACAGGTTCCTATGGCTACACCTTC. Protein sequence: CASSSEPTGSYGYTF.

V usage is TRBV7-6 and J usage is TRBJ2-3; the D gene is possibly TRBD2 (5 bases). Germline loops: CDR1 SGHVS, CDR2 FNYEAQ. The CDR3 is 15 residues long. The V and J ends lost 1 base and 3 bases respectively, with 11 bases between them. The CDR3 DNA is TGTGCCAGCAGCTTAGGGGAGCGGAGGACAGATACGCAGTATTTT. Its protein product is CASSLGERRTDTQYF. Full variable domain (rest looked up from reference TRBV7-6 and TRBJ2-3): GAGVSQSPRYKVTKRGQDVALRCDPISGHVSLYWYRQALGQGPEFLTYFNYEAQQDKSGLPNDRFSAERPEGSISTLTIQRTEQRDSAMYRCASSLGERRTDTQYFGPGTRLTVL.

This clone has just one count. The V and J genes are TRBV18 and TRBJ2-1; the match to TRBD2 covers 7 bases. The V gene end was trimmed by 4 bases and the J gene end by 7 bases; junction bases not matched to a gene: 4. CDR1 and CDR2 from the germline V gene are KGHSH and LQKENI. This CDR3 spans 13 amino acids. The CDR3 spells CASSLYGGNEQFF. CDR3 nucleotide sequence: TGTGCCAGCTCACTGTACGGGGGGAATGAGCAGTTCTTC.

This clone occurred once. The chain carries TRBV4-3 and TRBJ1-1; D uncertain. The CDR3 is 13 amino acids. Germline V gene sequence: CDR1 LGHNA, CDR2 YSLEER. V was trimmed by 3 bases and J by 5 bases, leaving 10 bases between them. CDR3 bases: TGCGCCAGCAGCCAGGAGCTCGGAACTGAAGCTTTCTTT. It translates to CASSQELGTEAFF.

The chain has TRBV6-5 and TRBJ1-2; TRBD1 is a possible D gene (5 bases). Germline values: CDR1 MNHEY, CDR2 SVGAGI. Trimming removed 4 bases at V and 3 bases at J, with 15 bases between. CDR3 length equals 15 residues. The CDR3: CASSSTAHTYYGYTF. The CDR3 region has the DNA TGTGCCAGCAGTTCGACAGCCCACACATACTATGGCTACACCTTC.